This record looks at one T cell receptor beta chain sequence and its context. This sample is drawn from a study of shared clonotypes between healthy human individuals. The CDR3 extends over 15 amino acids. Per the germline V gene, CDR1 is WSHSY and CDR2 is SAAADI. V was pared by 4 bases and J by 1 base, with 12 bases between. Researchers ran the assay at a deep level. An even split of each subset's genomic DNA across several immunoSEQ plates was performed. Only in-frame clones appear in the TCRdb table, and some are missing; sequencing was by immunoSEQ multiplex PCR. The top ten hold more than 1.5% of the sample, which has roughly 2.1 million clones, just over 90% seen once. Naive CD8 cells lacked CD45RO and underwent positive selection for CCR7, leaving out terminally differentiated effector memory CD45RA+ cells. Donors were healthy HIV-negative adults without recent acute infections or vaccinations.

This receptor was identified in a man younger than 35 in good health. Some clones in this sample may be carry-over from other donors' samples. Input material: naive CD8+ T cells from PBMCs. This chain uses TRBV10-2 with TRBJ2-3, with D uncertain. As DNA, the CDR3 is TGCGCCAGCAGTGTCCTGGATGTTGGCACAGATACGCAGTATTTT. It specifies CASSVLDVGTDTQYF.